The 21 T cell receptor beta chains in this list originate from one sample, sequenced in a study of T cells in Graves' hyperthyroidism and ophthalmopathy. It was RNA transcripts that yielded the amplified TCR beta CDR3 regions. RT-PCR in the first round (using the HTBI primer set) targeted the TCR CDR3. Via MiXCR, TCRdb re-called the multiplex PCR reads, giving one row per CDR3 protein. The table has about 600,000 distinct CDR3 sequences, 12% to 15% seen once; the top ten hold around 7%. Sequenced input: blood. These receptors originate from a woman younger than 30 with Graves' ophthalmopathy.

This clonotype was counted many times. The genes are TRBV12-5 and TRBJ2-3; D is undetermined. Germline assignment: CDR1 LGHNT and CDR2 FRNRAP. The CDR3 extends over 11 amino acids. Trimming left V 1 base short and J 8 bases short, with 4 bases between. CDR3 residues: CASGLESTQYF. CDR3 sequence (DNA): TGTGCTAGTGGTTTGGAGTCTACGCAGTATTTT.

This clonotype appeared many times. The rearrangement joins TRBV2 to TRBJ2-7; possibly TRBD2 for D (6 bases). CDR1 SNHLY and CDR2 FYNNEI come from the germline V gene. The V and J ends lost 5 bases and 2 bases respectively, with 13 bases between them. This CDR3 comprises 14 residues. The CDR3 bases are TGTGCCAGCAGTACGGGACTCGCGGCCTACGAGCAGTACTTC. This encodes CASSTGLAAYEQYF.

The V gene is TRBV7-8, the J gene TRBJ2-7, with D perhaps TRBD1 (5 bases). The V gene lost 3 bases and the J gene lost 2 bases, with 17 bases spanning the gap. CDR1 SGHVS and CDR2 FQNEAQ come from the germline V gene. This CDR3 is built from 16 residues. The CDR3: CASSFRDRSQAYEQYF. The CDR3 nucleotides are TGTGCCAGCAGCTTTCGAGACAGAAGTCAAGCCTACGAGCAGTACTTC.

The rearrangement uses TRBV18 and TRBJ2-1, with 8 bases lining up with TRBD1. In germline, CDR1 is KGHSH, CDR2 LQKENI. The V segment lost 3 bases and the J segment 4 bases; nucleotides outside the gene matches: 8. The length of the CDR3 is 16 residues. CDR3 DNA: TGTGCCAGCTCACCCCAGGGGGCGATACGATACAATGAGCAGTTCTTC. Translating gives CASSPQGAIRYNEQFF.

In the case of this clonotype: A much larger clonotype is one base distant, so this may be a read error. V is TRBV2 and J is TRBJ2-7, with D maybe TRBD1 (5 bases). This CDR3 region has 14 residues. Germline V gene sequence: CDR1 SNHLY, CDR2 FYNNEI. The CDR3 region has the DNA TGTGCCACCAGTGCAGACAGTAACTCCTACAAGCAGTACTTC. Translated, it gives CATSADSNSYKQYF.

This sequence joins TRBV10-2 and TRBJ2-5; 7 nucleotides match TRBD2. Trimming cost V 3 bases and J 4 bases; bases outside gene matches: 5. Germline V CDR1 and CDR2: WSHSY, SAAADI. CDR3 length: 14 amino acids. The CDR3 is CASSDGLGGETQYF. CDR3 nucleotide sequence: TGCGCCAGCAGTGACGGACTAGGAGGAGAGACCCAGTACTTC.

This clonotype was found a few times. The V call is TRBV28, the J call TRBJ1-4; TRBD1 matches 9 bases. CDR1 is MDHEN, CDR2 SYDVKM, per germline. V lost 6 bases to trimming and J lost 8 bases; unmatched junction nucleotides: 16. This CDR3 is built from 17 residues. Written as DNA, the CDR3 is TGTGCCAGCAGAGCCGGGACAGGGCGCCATTCTGGGGAAAAACTGTTTTTT. Its protein product is CASRAGTGRHSGEKLFF.

The rearrangement uses TRBV7-9 and TRBJ1-6, with unresolved D. The CDR3 is 14 residues long. The germline CDR1 and CDR2 sequences are SEHNR and FQNEAQ (reference sequence). Trimming shortened V by 1 base and J by 7 bases, and 8 bases separated the two germline ends. The CDR3 reads CASSLEGGNSPLHF. The CDR3 DNA sequence: TGTGCCAGCAGCTTAGAAGGCGGGAATTCACCCCTCCACTTT.

This clonotype was recorded many times. The J gene is TRBJ1-1, the V gene TRBV7-2; D is perhaps TRBD1 (5 bases). Germline assignment: CDR1 SGHTA and CDR2 FQGNSA. Trimming pared 1 base from V and 4 bases from J, leaving 10 bases between. CDR3 length: 14 residues. This chain's CDR3 is CASSLGQGTTEAFF. The CDR3 bases are TGTGCCAGCAGCTTAGGGCAGGGAACCACTGAAGCTTTCTTT.

The chain has TRBV6-2 or TRBV6-3 and TRBJ2-3; TRBD2 is a possible D gene (6 bases). The length of the CDR3 is 13 residues. Trimming removed 7 bases at V and 6 bases at J, with 14 bases between. The V gene's germline CDR1 is MNHEY and CDR2 SVGEGT. The CDR3 loop reads CASKPSGGDTQYF. Written as DNA, the CDR3 is TGTGCCAGCAAACCGTCCGGAGGGGATACGCAGTATTTT.

There are a few counts of this clonotype. A read error may account for a junction end that differs from germline. The V and J genes are TRBV27 and TRBJ1-6; weak D call: TRBD1 (6 bases). Germline V lookup: CDR1 MNHEY, CDR2 SMNVEV (reference sequence). The CDR3 is 15 residues long. CDR3 sequence (DNA): TGTGCCAGCAGGTTATCGGGGGCCATAAGATCACCCCTCCACTTT. Protein sequence: CASRLSGAIRSPLHF.

This clonotype was recorded many times. The chain carries TRBV7-3 and TRBJ2-7; TRBD2 matches 8 bases. Germline V lookup: CDR1 SGHTA, CDR2 FQGTGA. CDR3 size: 14 residues. Trimming took 0 bases from V and 3 from J; bases not matched to a gene: 1. The CDR3 is CASSLTAGGYEQYF. As DNA, the CDR3 is TGTGCCAGCAGCTTAACTGCGGGGGGCTACGAGCAGTACTTC.

This clonotype has at least ten counts. V gene TRBV27 combines with J gene TRBJ1-5, with 7 bases aligning to TRBD1. Germline trimming cut 3 bases from V and 7 bases from J; bases unmatched to any gene: 6. The germline gives CDR1 MNHEY, CDR2 SMNVEV (reference sequence). This CDR3 comprises 14 residues. CDR3 protein: CASSFDRAGQPQHF. In DNA form, the CDR3 reads TGTGCCAGCAGTTTCGACAGGGCGGGGCAGCCCCAGCATTTT.

This clonotype was detected many times. V and J are TRBV7-9 and TRBJ1-1; 7 positions agree with TRBD1. Trimming cost V 1 base and J 3 bases; bases outside gene matches: 2. Germline V gene lookup returns CDR1 SEHNR and CDR2 FQNEAQ (reference sequence). The CDR3 has 14 residues. The chain's CDR3 is CASSLEGTDTEAFF. CDR3 nucleotide sequence: TGTGCCAGCAGCTTAGAAGGGACAGACACTGAAGCTTTCTTT.

This clonotype was seen at least ten times. The chain links TRBV15 to TRBJ1-1; D is undetermined. Deletions cut 1 base from V and 2 bases from J, with 8 bases between. Germline V gene sequence: CDR1 LNHNV, CDR2 YYDKDF (reference sequence). This CDR3 comprises 14 residues. For the CDR3, the DNA is TGTGCCACCAGCAGAGTTTCGGGTAACACTGAAGCTTTCTTT. It encodes CATSRVSGNTEAFF.

In this sample, this clonotype turned up many times. The rearrangement joins TRBV6-6 to TRBJ2-7; D may be TRBD1 (8 bases). V lost 0 bases to trimming and J lost 0 bases, with 15 bases between them. This CDR3 comprises 17 residues. The V gene's germline CDR1 is MNHNY and CDR2 SVGAGI (reference sequence). The chain's CDR3 is CASSYSAQGGSSYEQYF. CDR3 DNA: TGTGCCAGCAGTTACTCCGCACAGGGGGGGAGCTCCTACGAGCAGTACTTC.

The chain couples TRBV11-2 to TRBJ1-2; no clear D gene. Germline V gene sequence: CDR1 SGHAT, CDR2 FQNNGV. The CDR3 covers 13 residues. V was trimmed by 5 bases and J by 4 bases, leaving 11 bases between them. The CDR3 region has the DNA TGTGCCAGCAGCCCCGGGTCTTCCTATGGCTACACCTTC. It codes for CASSPGSSYGYTF. Complete variable domain (other parts from reference TRBV11-2 and TRBJ1-2): EAGVAQSPRYKIIEKRQSVAFWCNPISGHATLYWYQQILGQGPKLLIQFQNNGVVDDSQLPKDRFSAERLKGVDSTLKIQPAKLEDSAVYLCASSPGSSYGYTFGSGTRLTVV.

This clonotype was seen only a few times. V is TRBV2 and J is TRBJ1-2; TRBD1 aligns across 7 bases. The CDR3 totals 15 residues. Per the germline V gene, CDR1 is SNHLY and CDR2 is FYNNEI. J was trimmed by 2 bases and V by 7 bases; bases with no gene match: 10. The CDR3 DNA reads as TGTGCCAGCAATTCAAGGGGACAGATAAACTATGGCTACACCTTC. Translating gives CASNSRGQINYGYTF.

This sequence joins TRBV5-6 and TRBJ1-6, with a possible D match to TRBD1 (5 bases). Germline lookup yields CDR1 SGHDT and CDR2 YYEEEE. The length of the CDR3 is 17 residues. Trimming cost V 4 bases and J 9 bases, with 23 bases left between them. The CDR3 DNA reads as TGTGCCAGCAGCCGGCCGTGGGGGAAGGGCGAGGGTTCACCCCTCCACTTT. This encodes CASSRPWGKGEGSPLHF.

V usage is TRBV6-2 or TRBV6-3 and J usage is TRBJ2-3, with D possibly TRBD1 on 5 matching bases. V was clipped by 6 bases and J by 2 bases, with 15 bases between them. CDR1 is MNHEY and CDR2 is SVGEGT in the germline V gene. The CDR3 is 15 amino acids. CDR3 residues: CASSQVGALTDTQYF. CDR3 in DNA: TGTGCCAGCAGCCAAGTTGGGGCACTCACAGATACGCAGTATTTT.

This clonotype was picked up many times. The V and J genes are TRBV27 and TRBJ2-1; D remains ambiguous. V lost 4 bases and J lost 0, with 13 bases in between. The germline V gene has CDR1 MNHEY and CDR2 SMNVEV (reference sequence). This CDR3 has 16 residues. The CDR3 sequence: CASSSTPGRSYNEQFF. The CDR3 nucleotides read TGTGCCAGCAGTTCCACCCCTGGGCGCTCCTACAATGAGCAGTTCTTC.